This T cell receptor (beta chain) was identified in a study of Ad26.COV2.S vaccination and SARS-CoV-2 variants. The wider study: The authors gave Ad26.COV2.S intramuscularly, either once or twice 56 days apart.

The protocol was immunoSEQ multiplex PCR, while the TCRdb copy is restricted to in-frame clones and leaves out a portion. Of 500,000 or so clones in the sample, roughly 89% were seen once. CDR3 length: 13 amino acids. Germline V gene data show CDR1 as SGHNT and CDR2 as YENEEA. V was trimmed by 4 bases and J by 4 bases, leaving 8 bases between them. Points on this clone: Its antigen is not identified.

Study-wide points: Following vaccination, spike-specific CD8+ and CD4+ T cell responses reportedly exhibited substantial breadth.

The sample's treatment: some 20 received Ad26.COV2.S at low or high dose, single or two shots; several received placebo; per-sample allocation not given. All samples were drawn on day 63, counting from the first vaccine or placebo injection. The material was peripheral blood, obtained in a trial of Ad26.COV2.S vaccine versus placebo. The chain has TRBV11-3 and TRBJ1-5; D not resolved. This TCR came from a person aged 18-60 years who received the Ad26.COV2.S COVID-19 vaccine or a placebo. The CDR3 bases are TGTGCCAGCAGCTACAGTGTTAATCAGCCCCAGCATTTT. Residues: CASSYSVNQPQHF.